This passage covers 5 T cell receptor beta chains from one sample sequenced in a study of T cell responses to AZD1222 COVID-19 vaccine. Clones were read by immunoSEQ multiplex PCR, and TCRdb kept only the in-frame ones, dropping some. The top ten hold 3.6% of the sample, which has about 200,000 clones, around nine tenths seen once. The specimen was peripheral blood, collected 28 days after the second dose of the MenACWY control vaccine. These receptors originate from an adult who received the MenACWY meningococcal vaccine as a control.

The V gene is TRBV27, the J gene TRBJ1-6; 8 nucleotides agree with TRBD1. Germline lookup yields CDR1 MNHEY and CDR2 SMNVEV (reference sequence). The CDR3 covers 16 residues. V dropped 6 bases and J dropped 1; count of bases not matched to a gene: 5. CDR3 nucleotide sequence: TGTGCCAGCAGGGACAGGGATTATTCCTATAATTCACCCCTCCACTTT. As protein: CASRDRDYSYNSPLHF.

The CDR3, as DNA: TGTGCCAGCAGCCAAGGCACGGGAGTACGCTACACCTTC. Protein product: CASSQGTGVRYTF. The V and J genes are TRBV4-2 and TRBJ1-2; no reliable D call. Trimming cost V 1 base and J 9 bases, with 12 bases left between them. The CDR3 contains 13 residues. Germline values: CDR1 LGHNA, CDR2 YNFKEQ.

The rearrangement joins TRBV6-6 to TRBJ2-5, with TRBD2 matching 12 bases. Per the germline V gene, CDR1 is MNHNY and CDR2 is SVGAGI (reference sequence). V gave up 5 bases and J gave up 5 bases; unmatched junction bases: 6. CDR3 size: 15 residues. The CDR3 spells CASSVGTSGLETQYF. Written as DNA, the CDR3 is TGTGCCAGCAGTGTAGGGACTAGCGGGTTGGAGACCCAGTACTTC.

The chain uses TRBV4-1 and TRBJ1-1, with D unclear. V dropped 4 bases and J dropped 9 bases, with 9 bases sitting between them. Germline V gene sequence: CDR1 MGHRA, CDR2 YSYEKL. The CDR3 is made up of 11 amino acids. The CDR3 DNA reads TGCGCCAGCAGCCCAGGAGGGAAAGCTTTCTTT. Translated: CASSPGGKAFF.

The rearrangement joins TRBV2 to TRBJ1-1, with D possibly TRBD1 on 5 matching bases. The ends were cut back, 6 bases at V and 1 base at J, with 9 bases in the middle. In germline, CDR1 is SNHLY, CDR2 FYNNEI. The CDR3 spans 13 residues. This CDR3 is CASRGRRNTEAFF. The CDR3 bases are TGTGCCAGCAGGGGACGGAGGAACACTGAAGCTTTCTTT.